This T cell receptor (beta chain) was recovered during a study of T cell responses to AZD1222 COVID-19 vaccine. Trimming pared 10 bases from V and 5 bases from J, leaving 15 bases between. The germline gives CDR1 SNHLY, CDR2 FYNNEI. The CDR3 covers 13 residues. Sequenced by immunoSEQ multiplex PCR; TCRdb stores in-frame clones only, minus some. Altogether some 90,000 clones are present, more than 70% being singletons, with the ten largest covering approximately 12%. Study results and limitations: None of the repertoires were sampled until the peak T cell response had passed. Unmutated regions of variants are reportedly targeted by nearly half of spike-specific TCRs. Spike-specific TCR breadth and depth both grew after two AZD1222 doses.

Comments on this clone: Its target is not known.

The sample in question was peripheral blood, obtained on day 0 of AZD1222 vaccination. The chain is built from TRBV2 and TRBJ1-5; D perhaps matches TRBD1 (5 bases). This TCR was recovered from an adult in good health. CDR3 loop: CAITWGVDQPQHF. The CDR3, as DNA: TGTGCCATTACCTGGGGGGTAGATCAGCCCCAGCATTTT. Looking up the rest from reference TRBV2 and TRBJ1-5 gives the full variable domain: EPEVTQTPSHQVTQMGQEVILRCVPISNHLYFYWYRQILGQKVEFLVSFYNNEISEKSEIFDDQFSVERPDGSNFTLKIRSTKLEDSAMYFCAITWGVDQPQHFGDGTRLSIL.